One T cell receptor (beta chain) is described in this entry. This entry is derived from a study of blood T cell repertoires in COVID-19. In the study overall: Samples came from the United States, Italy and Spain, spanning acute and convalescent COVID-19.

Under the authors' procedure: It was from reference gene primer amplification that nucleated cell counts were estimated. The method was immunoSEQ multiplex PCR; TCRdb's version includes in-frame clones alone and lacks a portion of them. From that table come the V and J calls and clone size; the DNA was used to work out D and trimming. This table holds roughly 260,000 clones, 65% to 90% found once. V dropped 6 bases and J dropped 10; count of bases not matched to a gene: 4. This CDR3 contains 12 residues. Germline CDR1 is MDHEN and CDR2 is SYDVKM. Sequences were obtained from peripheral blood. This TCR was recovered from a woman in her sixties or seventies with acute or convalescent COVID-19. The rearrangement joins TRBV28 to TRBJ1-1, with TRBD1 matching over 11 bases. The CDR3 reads CASSLGTGGAFF. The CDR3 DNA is TGTGCCAGCAGCCTCGGGACAGGGGGAGCTTTCTTT. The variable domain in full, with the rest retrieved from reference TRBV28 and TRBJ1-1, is DVKVTQSSRYLVKRTGEKVFLECVQDMDHENMFWYRQDPGLGLRLIYFSYDVKMKEKGDIPEGYSVSREKKERFSLILESASTNQTSMYLCASSLGTGGAFFGQGTRLTVV.